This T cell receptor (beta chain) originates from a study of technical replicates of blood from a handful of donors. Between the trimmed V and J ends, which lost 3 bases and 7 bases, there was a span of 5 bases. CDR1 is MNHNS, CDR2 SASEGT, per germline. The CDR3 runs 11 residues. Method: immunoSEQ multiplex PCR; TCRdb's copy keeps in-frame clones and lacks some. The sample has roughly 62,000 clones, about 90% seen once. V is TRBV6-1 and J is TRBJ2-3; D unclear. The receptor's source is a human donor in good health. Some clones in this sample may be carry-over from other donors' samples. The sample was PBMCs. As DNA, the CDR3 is TGTGCCAGCAGTGACCAGTATACGCAGTATTTT. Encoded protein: CASSDQYTQYF.